These 20 T cell receptor beta chains came from one sample sequenced in a study of cytotoxic CD8 clonotypes in ibrutinib-treated CLL. Sequenced by immunoSEQ multiplex PCR; TCRdb stores in-frame clones only, minus some. The repertoire includes 130,000 or so clones, approximately 81% of them detected once, and about 3.3% sits in the top ten. Here the sequenced sample was PBMCs, taken after 24 months of ibrutinib treatment. These receptors all come from a human donor with chronic lymphocytic leukemia.

V is TRBV11-2 and J is TRBJ1-1, with 8 bases that match TRBD1. J was trimmed by 0 bases and V by 1 base; bases with no gene match: 4. Germline lookup yields CDR1 SGHAT and CDR2 FQNNGV. This CDR3 is built from 16 residues. The CDR3: CASSLGTGTLNTEAFF. In nucleotides, the CDR3 is TGTGCCAGCAGCTTAGGGACAGGGACTTTGAACACTGAAGCTTTCTTT.

This chain uses TRBV19 with TRBJ2-5; D might be TRBD1 or TRBD2, each matching 6 bases. Germline lookup yields CDR1 LNHDA and CDR2 SQIVND (reference sequence). Trimming pared 3 bases from V and 5 bases from J, leaving 13 bases between. The CDR3 length is 14 residues. CDR3 loop: CASSITGGGETQYF. The CDR3 DNA follows: TGTGCCAGTAGTATTACCGGGGGCGGGGAGACCCAGTACTTC.

The V call is TRBV9, the J call TRBJ2-2; D not resolved. The CDR3 length is 18 residues. V was clipped by 0 bases and J by 3 bases, with 18 bases between them. Germline CDR1 is SGDLS and CDR2 is YYNGEE. The CDR3 DNA sequence: TGTGCCAGCAGCGTAGCTATAGGGATGGGGTCTGACACCGGGGAGCTGTTTTTT. It encodes CASSVAIGMGSDTGELFF.

J is TRBJ1-2 and V is TRBV5-6; D unclear. Germline V gives CDR1 SGHDT, CDR2 YYEEEE. V was pared by 2 bases and J by 0 bases, with 14 bases between. This CDR3 contains 16 residues. In DNA form, the CDR3 reads TGTGCCAGCAGCTTTGGGGATAGGGCAGCTAACTATGGCTACACCTTC. Its protein product is CASSFGDRAANYGYTF.

The chain links TRBV6-6 to TRBJ1-2, with unresolved D. CDR1 MNHNY and CDR2 SVGAGI come from the germline V gene (reference sequence). Between the trimmed V and J ends, which lost 2 bases and 0 bases, there was a span of 10 bases. CDR3 length: 15 residues. The CDR3, as DNA: TGTGCCAGCAGTTACAGGTCTAACTCTAACTATGGCTACACCTTC. Translation gives CASSYRSNSNYGYTF.

V gene TRBV19 combines with J gene TRBJ2-5; 9 positions agree with TRBD1. The CDR3 consists of 18 residues. Losses at the gene ends were 0 bases for V and 5 bases for J; bases not matched to a gene: 13. Germline assignment: CDR1 LNHDA and CDR2 SQIVND (reference sequence). In DNA, the CDR3 is TGTGCCAGTAGTATAGACCTTCCCGGGACAGGGCTGACGGAGACCCAGTACTTC. Its protein product is CASSIDLPGTGLTETQYF.

This clone was seen more than once but under ten times. V is TRBV30 and J is TRBJ2-1; D is perhaps TRBD1 (5 bases). The CDR3 runs 13 residues. Trimming took off 3 bases at V and 10 bases at J, with 16 bases between the two ends. Germline V gene sequence: CDR1 GTSNPN, CDR2 SVGIG (reference sequence). The DNA of the CDR3 is TGTGCCTGGAGCTCCGACGGACCAGGGGAGCAGTTCTTC. It is translated as CAWSSDGPGEQFF.

Concerning this clone: One end of the junction does not line up with germline, which may come from a read error. The rearrangement links TRBV4-2 to TRBJ1-5, with D unresolved. This CDR3 spans 19 amino acids. Per the germline V gene, CDR1 is LGHNA and CDR2 is YNFKEQ. The CDR3 here is CASSQDSMAALTSKQPQHF. CDR3 bases: TGTGCCAGCAGCCAAGATTCGATGGCAGCCCTAACTAGCAAGCAGCCCCAGCATTTT.

The chain combines TRBV7-8 with TRBJ2-5; 8 bases match TRBD1. CDR1 SGHVS and CDR2 FQNEAQ come from the germline V gene. The trim removed 10 bases at V and 1 base at J, leaving 8 bases unmatched. The length of the CDR3 is 14 residues. The CDR3 DNA sequence: TGTGCCACTGTGACGGACAGGGCCCAAGAGACCCAGTACTTC. It is translated as CATVTDRAQETQYF.

The J gene is TRBJ1-3, the V gene TRBV5-1; D is ambiguous. From germline, CDR1 is SGHRS and CDR2 YFSETQ. The CDR3 is made up of 17 amino acids. V was trimmed by 0 bases and J by 4 bases, leaving 17 bases between them. CDR3 nucleotide sequence: TGCGCCAGCAGCTTGGGGTGGTCGATGGGAGTCGGAAACACCATATATTTT. It codes for CASSLGWSMGVGNTIYF.

The V call is TRBV18, the J call TRBJ1-4, with D possibly TRBD1 on 6 matching bases. This CDR3 comprises 15 residues. Trimming took 2 bases from V and 6 from J, leaving 13 bases between them. Germline V gene lookup returns CDR1 KGHSH and CDR2 LQKENI. This CDR3 is CASSPWGGIDEKLFF. DNA of the CDR3: TGTGCCAGCTCACCATGGGGGGGCATCGATGAAAAACTGTTTTTT.

The V and J genes are TRBV5-1 and TRBJ2-1; D not resolved. The ends were cut back, 0 bases at V and 1 base at J, with 5 bases in the middle. The CDR3 is 14 residues long. CDR1 and CDR2 from the germline V gene are SGHRS and YFSETQ. The CDR3 DNA is TGCGCCAGCAGCTTGGGGGGATCCTACAATGAGCAGTTCTTC. Its translation is CASSLGGSYNEQFF. Variable domain in full (rest from reference TRBV5-1 and TRBJ2-1): KAGVTQTPRYLIKTRGQQVTLSCSPISGHRSVSWYQQTPGQGLQFLFEYFSETQRNKGNFPGRFSGRQFSNSRSEMNVSTLELGDSALYLCASSLGGSYNEQFFGPGTRLTVL.

The chain has TRBV9 and TRBJ1-5, with D uncertain. Trimming left V 7 bases short and J 9 bases short, with 20 bases between. The CDR3 is 14 residues long. Germline assignment: CDR1 SGDLS and CDR2 YYNGEE. As DNA, the CDR3 is TGTGCCAGCGGGAGTTCCGGGCGCCCATGGCCCCAGCATTTT. This codes for CASGSSGRPWPQHF.

This clone was picked up a small number of times. The chain joins TRBV9 to TRBJ1-6; tentative D call: TRBD1 (5 bases). The ends were cut back, 4 bases at V and 7 bases at J, with 12 bases in the middle. Per the germline V gene, CDR1 is SGDLS and CDR2 is YYNGEE. This CDR3 contains 14 residues. The CDR3 coding sequence is TGTGCCAGCAGCTTTCGGGACTCCAATTCACCCCTCCACTTT. Translation: CASSFRDSNSPLHF.

This clone has just a few counts. The rearrangement uses TRBV7-2 and TRBJ2-2; no clear D gene. The CDR3 sequence is 12 residues long. Germline-derived CDR1 and CDR2 are SGHTA and FQGNSA. V dropped 1 base and J dropped 3 bases, with 0 bases sitting between them. DNA of the CDR3: TGTGCCAGCAGCTTAGACACCGGGGAGCTGTTTTTT. Protein: CASSLDTGELFF.

This chain joins TRBV7-6 and TRBJ2-2; D may be TRBD1 or TRBD2 (5 bases each). Germline loops: CDR1 SGHVS, CDR2 FNYEAQ. The CDR3 is 15 amino acids. Trimming stripped 1 base from V and 1 base from J, with 7 bases between. The CDR3 protein is CASSLGGGNTGELFF. Here the CDR3 DNA reads TGTGCCAGCAGCTTAGGTGGGGGGAACACCGGGGAGCTGTTTTTT.

This chain joins TRBV30 and TRBJ2-5; D is possibly TRBD1 (5 bases). The CDR3 sequence is 14 residues long. Trimming stripped 0 bases from V and 3 bases from J, with 11 bases between. Germline CDR1 and CDR2: GTSNPN and SVGIG (reference sequence). The CDR3: CAWSVTGREETQYF. The CDR3 region has the DNA TGTGCCTGGAGTGTAACAGGCCGAGAAGAGACCCAGTACTTC.

The chain is built from TRBV10-3 and TRBJ2-5; D perhaps matches TRBD1 (6 bases). The germline gives CDR1 ENHRY, CDR2 SYGVKD. The CDR3 has 15 amino acids. Trimming took 2 bases from V and 1 from J, leaving 11 bases between them. CDR3 region: CAISETRQAQETQYF. In nucleotides, the CDR3 is TGTGCCATCAGTGAGACCAGACAGGCCCAAGAGACCCAGTACTTC.

V usage is TRBV27 and J usage is TRBJ1-6; a weak D match, TRBD1 (5 bases). Trimming took 6 bases from V and 0 from J, leaving 9 bases between them. Germline CDR1 MNHEY, CDR2 SMNVEV (reference sequence). CDR3 length equals 15 residues. CDR3 region: CASSHRSSYNSPLHF. CDR3 bases: TGTGCCAGCAGCCACAGGAGCTCCTATAATTCACCCCTCCACTTT.

This sequence joins TRBV10-3 and TRBJ2-5; D may be TRBD2 (5 bases). The CDR3 loop spans 16 amino acids. Trimming removed 6 bases at V and 5 bases at J, with 22 bases between. Germline V CDR1 and CDR2: ENHRY, SYGVKD. CDR3 coding DNA: TGTGCCATCAGGGAAACCGGCGGTCCGAGGGCGGAGACCCAGTACTTC. This sequence encodes CAIRETGGPRAETQYF.